Each of the 8 T cell receptor beta chains below was sequenced from the same sample in a study of neurological immune-mediated disorders (dated by TCRdb to the late 2010s). Libraries were built with 5' RACE. The sequencing machine was an Illumina HiSeq 2500. Using fastp trimming at Q25 and MiXCR clonotype assembly, TCRdb reanalyzed the public sequencing data and kept in-frame beta chains. Records with the same CDR3 protein are collapsed into one entry carrying the most frequent genes and DNA. This sample gives 69,000 or so distinct CDR3 sequences in total; roughly 4.4% of them show up just once. The ten top clones hold 2% to 2.5% of the sample. Material: PBMCs. The receptors come from a woman aged 65 to 85 with multiple sclerosis.

This clonotype has a count of ten or more. The genes are TRBV2 and TRBJ2-1; 7 nucleotides match TRBD1. V lost 6 bases, J lost 2 bases, and 4 bases stayed unmatched. The CDR3 runs 14 residues. Germline CDR1 is SNHLY and CDR2 is FYNNEI. CDR3 region: CASRAGGTYNEQFF. Here the CDR3 DNA reads TGTGCCAGCAGGGCAGGGGGAACCTACAATGAGCAGTTCTTC.

This clonotype was seen ten or more times. The chain recombines TRBV7-2 with TRBJ2-1, with D unclear. Between the trimmed V and J ends, which lost 2 bases and 9 bases, there was a span of 8 bases. CDR1 is SGHTA, CDR2 FQGNSA, per germline. This CDR3 contains 12 residues. CDR3 bases: TGTGCCAGCAGCTTACGAGAAGGTGAGCAGTTCTTC. It translates to CASSLREGEQFF. Combining the CDR3 with reference TRBV7-2 and TRBJ2-1 gives the whole variable domain GAGVSQSPSNKVTEKGKDVELRCDPISGHTALYWYRQSLGQGLEFLIYFQGNSAPDKSGLPSDRFSAERTGGSVSTLTIQRTQQEDSAVYLCASSLREGEQFFGPGTRLTVL.

This clonotype was counted at least ten times. The J gene is TRBJ2-5, the V gene TRBV3-1; 15 bases are a match to TRBD2. CDR3 length: 15 residues. Germline trimming cut 3 bases from V and 5 bases from J; bases unmatched to any gene: 1. The germline CDR1 and CDR2 sequences are LGHDT and YNNKEL (reference sequence). The CDR3 DNA reads as TGTGCCAGCAGCCACGGACTAGCGGGAGGGGAGACCCAGTACTTC. Amino acids: CASSHGLAGGETQYF.

This clonotype was recorded many times. The chain combines TRBV7-6 with TRBJ1-5; unclear D gene. CDR3 length equals 13 residues. CDR1 is SGHVS, CDR2 FNYEAQ, per germline. Trimming stripped 2 bases from V and 7 bases from J, with 9 bases between. CDR3 in amino acids: CASSLTENQPQHF. CDR3 bases: TGTGCCAGCAGCTTAACAGAGAACCAGCCCCAGCATTTT.

Ten or more counts support this clonotype. The rearrangement joins TRBV25-1 to TRBJ1-2; tentative D call: TRBD1 (6 bases). Trimming shortened V by 5 bases and J by 0 bases, and 10 bases separated the two germline ends. The CDR3 consists of 14 residues. The V gene's germline CDR1 is MGHDK and CDR2 SYGVNS. CDR3 sequence (DNA): TGTGCCAGCAGTCAGACAGGTTCTAACTATGGCTACACCTTC. This gives the protein CASSQTGSNYGYTF.

This clonotype was observed at least ten times. This chain connects TRBV4-1 to TRBJ2-2, with D possibly being TRBD1 or TRBD2 (5 bases each). V was trimmed by 0 bases and J by 7 bases, leaving 18 bases between them. The CDR3 is 17 amino acids. Germline CDR1 and CDR2: MGHRA and YSYEKL. The CDR3 sequence is CASSQDPGTKLGGELFF. CDR3 DNA sequence: TGCGCCAGCAGCCAAGATCCCGGGACCAAATTAGGCGGGGAGCTGTTTTTT.

This sequence joins TRBV27 and TRBJ1-5; no clear D. In germline, CDR1 is MNHEY, CDR2 SMNVEV (reference sequence). V lost 2 bases, J lost 7 bases, and 12 bases lay in between. The CDR3 consists of 14 residues. The CDR3 sequence: CASSLGGSGQPQHF. The CDR3 nucleotides are TGTGCCAGCAGTTTAGGAGGCTCCGGGCAGCCCCAGCATTTT.

In its sample, this clonotype was seen a few times. J is TRBJ2-5 and V is TRBV24-1, with 8 nucleotides matching TRBD2. This CDR3 comprises 13 residues. Germline CDR1 reads KGHDR; CDR2 reads SFDVKD. V lost 8 bases and J lost 5; bases outside the gene matches: 6. The CDR3 nucleotides read TGTGCCACCACGGGAGGGGGTGGGGAGACCCAGTACTTC. As protein: CATTGGGGETQYF.